The rows below give T cell receptor beta chains drawn from one sample of a study of identifying expanded T cells in peripheral blood. The method was immunoSEQ multiplex PCR; TCRdb's version includes in-frame clones alone and lacks a portion of them. The data hold around 85,000 clones, with 70% to 90% observed a single time. The sequencing input was blood. The receptor source for this set is a person aged 18 to 75 in good health. The CDR3 runs from the conserved cysteine through the conserved F or W. The order of the fields is CDR3 protein, CDR3 DNA, D gene, J gene, V gene, clone size. D genes are given only for firm matches. Clone size is shown for a subset of rows, as once, few, many or a class of expanded clone.

cdr3_aa: CASSLFPTRAGGGTGELFF
cdr3_nt: TGTGCCAGCAGCTTATTTCCCACCCGAGCGGGAGGAGGTACCGGGGAGCTGTTTTTT
d_call: TRBD2
j_call: TRBJ2-2
v_call: TRBV7-2
clone_size: .

cdr3_aa: CASSLVNYGYTF
cdr3_nt: TGTGCCAGCAGTTTAGTCAACTATGGCTACACCTTC
d_call: .
j_call: TRBJ1-2
v_call: TRBV28
clone_size: once

cdr3_aa: CATSSERNAEAFF
cdr3_nt: TGTGCCACCAGCAGTGAAAGGAATGCTGAAGCTTTCTTT
d_call: .
j_call: TRBJ1-1
v_call: TRBV15
clone_size: .

cdr3_aa: CASTPLGFTTPHTEAFF
cdr3_nt: TGTGCCAGTACCCCGCTGGGCTTCACAACCCCCCACACTGAAGCTTTCTTT
d_call: .
j_call: TRBJ1-1
v_call: TRBV19
clone_size: .

cdr3_aa: CASSFRRSMDTQYF
cdr3_nt: TGTGCCAGCAGCTTTCGGCGGAGCATGGATACGCAGTATTTT
d_call: .
j_call: TRBJ2-3
v_call: TRBV7-2
clone_size: few

cdr3_aa: CASSFPTGEHQNTEAFF
cdr3_nt: TGTGCCAGTAGTTTCCCGACAGGAGAACACCAGAACACTGAAGCTTTCTTT
d_call: .
j_call: TRBJ1-1
v_call: TRBV19
clone_size: .

cdr3_aa: CASKTGTGGIRRVF
cdr3_nt: TGTGCCAGCAAGACCGGGACAGGGGGAATTCGGAGGGTCTTC
d_call: TRBD1
j_call: TRBJ2-1
v_call: TRBV2
clone_size: .

cdr3_aa: CASSLDGREGRTQYF
cdr3_nt: TGCGCCAGCAGCTTGGACGGGCGGGAGGGCCGGACCCAGTACTTC
d_call: TRBD2
j_call: TRBJ2-5
v_call: TRBV5-1
clone_size: .

cdr3_aa: CASSPTSSEQYF
cdr3_nt: TGTGCCAGCAGCCCTACTAGCTCCGAGCAGTACTTC
d_call: .
j_call: TRBJ2-7
v_call: TRBV5-5
clone_size: .

cdr3_aa: CASSHSEARDNQPQHF
cdr3_nt: TGCGCCAGCAGCCATTCCGAGGCGAGGGACAATCAGCCCCAGCATTTT
d_call: .
j_call: TRBJ1-5
v_call: TRBV4-1
clone_size: .

cdr3_aa: CASSQDLGTSGVFRYEQYF
cdr3_nt: TGTGCCAGCAGCCAAGATCTTGGGACTAGCGGGGTTTTCCGTTACGAGCAGTACTTC
d_call: TRBD2
j_call: TRBJ2-7
v_call: TRBV14
clone_size: .

cdr3_aa: CASSPTGSDTQYF
cdr3_nt: TGTGCCAGTAGTCCGACAGGTTCGGATACGCAGTATTTT
d_call: .
j_call: TRBJ2-3
v_call: TRBV19
clone_size: few

cdr3_aa: CASSSEQSYVGYTF
cdr3_nt: TGTGCCAGCAGCTCAGAACAGAGCTATGTTGGCTACACCTTC
d_call: .
j_call: TRBJ1-2
v_call: TRBV6-6
clone_size: once

cdr3_aa: CASRRPVDTGELFF
cdr3_nt: TGTGCCAGCAGGCGCCCAGTGGACACCGGGGAGCTGTTTTTT
d_call: .
j_call: TRBJ2-2
v_call: TRBV6-5
clone_size: .

cdr3_aa: CASSLDRDMSEAFF
cdr3_nt: TGTGCCAGTAGTCTCGACAGGGATATGTCTGAAGCTTTCTTT
d_call: TRBD1
j_call: TRBJ1-1
v_call: TRBV19
clone_size: once

cdr3_aa: CASSLPRTGGYEQYF
cdr3_nt: TGTGCCAGCAGTTTACCCCGGACAGGGGGTTACGAGCAGTACTTC
d_call: TRBD1
j_call: TRBJ2-7
v_call: TRBV28
clone_size: .

cdr3_aa: CASRKDRGRLKPQHF
cdr3_nt: TGTGCCAGTAGAAAGGACAGGGGTAGGCTAAAGCCCCAGCATTTT
d_call: TRBD1
j_call: TRBJ1-5
v_call: TRBV19
clone_size: .

cdr3_aa: CASSLGTWTSGNGELFF
cdr3_nt: TGTGCCAGCAGCTTAGGGACTTGGACTAGCGGGAACGGGGAGCTGTTTTTT
d_call: TRBD2
j_call: TRBJ2-2
v_call: TRBV7-9
clone_size: once

cdr3_aa: CASSLDQWGGSDNEQFF
cdr3_nt: TGTGCCAGCAGCTTGGATCAGTGGGGGGGATCGGACAATGAGCAGTTCTTC
d_call: TRBD2
j_call: TRBJ2-1
v_call: TRBV7-9
clone_size: .

cdr3_aa: CASSQPIPRGGLDTQYF
cdr3_nt: TGCGCCAGCAGCCAACCCATCCCCCGGGGGGGCCTCGATACGCAGTATTTT
d_call: TRBD2
j_call: TRBJ2-3
v_call: TRBV4-1
clone_size: .

cdr3_aa: CASSSTRGVKLFF
cdr3_nt: TGTGCCAGCAGCTCGACGCGTGGGGTAAAACTGTTTTTT
d_call: .
j_call: TRBJ1-4
v_call: TRBV28
clone_size: .

cdr3_aa: CASSQERGDRVAGGWHGDTQYF
cdr3_nt: TGCGCCAGCAGCCAAGAACGTGGGGACCGCGTAGCGGGAGGGTGGCATGGAGATACGCAGTATTTT
d_call: TRBD2
j_call: TRBJ2-3
v_call: TRBV4-3
clone_size: .

cdr3_aa: CASSSDREERAFF
cdr3_nt: TGTGCCAGCAGTTCGGACAGGGAAGAAAGAGCTTTCTTT
d_call: TRBD1
j_call: TRBJ1-1
v_call: TRBV6-1
clone_size: .

cdr3_aa: CASSPDFLRVSYNEQFF
cdr3_nt: TGTGCCAGCAGTCCCGATTTTTTGCGGGTCTCCTACAATGAGCAGTTCTTC
d_call: .
j_call: TRBJ2-1
v_call: TRBV7-9
clone_size: .

cdr3_aa: CASSLFGTSNAGELFF
cdr3_nt: TGTGCCAGCAGCTTATTTGGAACGTCGAACGCCGGGGAGCTGTTTTTT
d_call: .
j_call: TRBJ2-2
v_call: TRBV7-8
clone_size: .

cdr3_aa: CASSLEANTEAFF
cdr3_nt: TGTGCCAGCAGCTTAGAAGCCAACACTGAAGCTTTCTTT
d_call: .
j_call: TRBJ1-1
v_call: TRBV7-8
clone_size: .

cdr3_aa: CASRDRQGWATNEKLFF
cdr3_nt: TGCGCCAGCAGAGACAGGCAGGGCTGGGCAACTAATGAAAAACTGTTTTTT
d_call: .
j_call: TRBJ1-4
v_call: TRBV10-1
clone_size: .

cdr3_aa: CASRRGTDGYGYTF
cdr3_nt: TGTGCCAGCAGGAGGGGGACAGATGGCTATGGCTACACCTTC
d_call: TRBD1
j_call: TRBJ1-2
v_call: TRBV2
clone_size: .

cdr3_aa: CASSLRDRPFNEQYF
cdr3_nt: TGTGCCAGCAGTTTAAGGGACAGGCCCTTCAACGAGCAGTACTTC
d_call: TRBD1
j_call: TRBJ2-7
v_call: TRBV27
clone_size: .

cdr3_aa: CASSSITPGQGAQNKGGPLHF
cdr3_nt: TGTGCCAGCAGTTCCATAACCCCGGGACAGGGGGCTCAGAATAAAGGGGGACCCCTCCACTTT
d_call: TRBD1
j_call: TRBJ1-6
v_call: TRBV27
clone_size: .

cdr3_aa: CASSLGFAGGNHNEQFF
cdr3_nt: TGTGCCAGCAGCTTAGGTTTTGCGGGAGGGAACCACAATGAGCAGTTCTTC
d_call: TRBD2
j_call: TRBJ2-1
v_call: TRBV11-3
clone_size: few

cdr3_aa: CASSSRTGGVDTQYF
cdr3_nt: TGTGCCAGCAGCTCCCGGACAGGGGGCGTAGATACGCAGTATTTT
d_call: TRBD1
j_call: TRBJ2-3
v_call: TRBV7-6
clone_size: .

cdr3_aa: CASSPAGGAVGEQYF
cdr3_nt: TGTGCCAGCAGTCCCGCCGGGGGGGCGGTGGGCGAGCAGTACTTC
d_call: TRBD2
j_call: TRBJ2-7
v_call: TRBV6-5
clone_size: .

cdr3_aa: CASSWAGGQPQHF
cdr3_nt: TGTGCCAGCAGTTGGGCGGGGGGCCAGCCCCAGCATTTT
d_call: .
j_call: TRBJ1-5
v_call: TRBV28
clone_size: .

cdr3_aa: CASSPEADTQYF
cdr3_nt: TGTGCCAGCTCTCCCGAGGCGGATACGCAGTATTTT
d_call: .
j_call: TRBJ2-3
v_call: TRBV18
clone_size: .

cdr3_aa: CASLPQTGSVGYTF
cdr3_nt: TGTGCCAGCTTACCGCAGACAGGGAGTGTCGGCTACACCTTC
d_call: TRBD1
j_call: TRBJ1-2
v_call: TRBV6-1
clone_size: .

cdr3_aa: CASSRDLGGELFF
cdr3_nt: TGCGCCAGCAGCCGAGACCTCGGGGGGGAGCTGTTTTTT
d_call: .
j_call: TRBJ2-2
v_call: TRBV4-3
clone_size: .

cdr3_aa: CASARDSKYGYTF
cdr3_nt: TGTGCCAGCGCTCGGGACAGCAAGTATGGCTACACCTTC
d_call: TRBD1
j_call: TRBJ1-2
v_call: TRBV6-5
clone_size: .

cdr3_aa: CASSQWSSQETQYF
cdr3_nt: TGCGCCAGCAGCCAATGGTCCAGCCAAGAGACCCAGTACTTC
d_call: .
j_call: TRBJ2-5
v_call: TRBV4-1
clone_size: .

cdr3_aa: CASSFSLQETQYF
cdr3_nt: TGTGCCAGCAGCTTTTCCCTTCAAGAGACCCAGTACTTC
d_call: .
j_call: TRBJ2-5
v_call: TRBV5-6
clone_size: .

cdr3_aa: CASSLSGDPTTGTSDTQYF
cdr3_nt: TGTGCCAGCAGCTTAAGCGGGGATCCCACCACGGGCACATCGGATACGCAGTATTTT
d_call: TRBD2
j_call: TRBJ2-3
v_call: TRBV11-2
clone_size: .

cdr3_aa: CASSQTTGGYYEQYF
cdr3_nt: TGCGCCAGCAGCCAGACGACAGGGGGCTACTACGAGCAGTACTTC
d_call: TRBD1
j_call: TRBJ2-7
v_call: TRBV4-3
clone_size: few

cdr3_aa: CSVGTGGYGYTF
cdr3_nt: TGCAGCGTCGGGACAGGGGGCTATGGCTACACCTTC
d_call: TRBD1
j_call: TRBJ1-2
v_call: TRBV29-1
clone_size: .

cdr3_aa: CASSLTGNSNQPQHF
cdr3_nt: TGTGCCAGCAGTTTGACAGGTAATAGCAATCAGCCCCAGCATTTT
d_call: .
j_call: TRBJ1-5
v_call: TRBV6-5
clone_size: .

cdr3_aa: CASSLGDTSNTIYF
cdr3_nt: TGCGCCAGCAGCTTGGGGGACACCTCTAACACCATATATTTT
d_call: .
j_call: TRBJ1-3
v_call: TRBV5-1
clone_size: .

cdr3_aa: CAISGSVNQETQYF
cdr3_nt: TGTGCCATCAGCGGGTCGGTAAACCAAGAGACCCAGTACTTC
d_call: .
j_call: TRBJ2-5
v_call: TRBV10-3
clone_size: .

cdr3_aa: CASSLASYNEQFF
cdr3_nt: TGCGCCAGCAGCTTGGCCTCTTACAATGAGCAGTTCTTC
d_call: .
j_call: TRBJ2-1
v_call: TRBV5-1
clone_size: .

cdr3_aa: CASSLARGEQETQYF
cdr3_nt: TGTGCCAGCAGCTTAGCCCGGGGGGAACAAGAGACCCAGTACTTC
d_call: TRBD2
j_call: TRBJ2-5
v_call: TRBV7-8
clone_size: .